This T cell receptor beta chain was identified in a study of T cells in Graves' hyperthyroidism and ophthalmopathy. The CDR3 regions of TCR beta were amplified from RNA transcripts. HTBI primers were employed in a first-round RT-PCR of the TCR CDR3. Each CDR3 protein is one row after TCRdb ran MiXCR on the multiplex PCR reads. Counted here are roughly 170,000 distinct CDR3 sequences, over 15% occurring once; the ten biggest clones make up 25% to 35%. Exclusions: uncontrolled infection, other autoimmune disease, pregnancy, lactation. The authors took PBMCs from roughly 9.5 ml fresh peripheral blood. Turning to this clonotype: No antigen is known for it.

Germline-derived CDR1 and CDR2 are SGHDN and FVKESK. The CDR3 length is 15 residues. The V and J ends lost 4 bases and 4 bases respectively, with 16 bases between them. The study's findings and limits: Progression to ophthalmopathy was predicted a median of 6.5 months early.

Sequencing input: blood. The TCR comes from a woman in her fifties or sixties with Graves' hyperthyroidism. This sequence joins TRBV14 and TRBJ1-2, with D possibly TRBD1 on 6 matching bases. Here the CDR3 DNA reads TGTGCCAGCAGCCTTTTCCCGGGACAAATCTATGGCTACACCTTC. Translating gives CASSLFPGQIYGYTF.